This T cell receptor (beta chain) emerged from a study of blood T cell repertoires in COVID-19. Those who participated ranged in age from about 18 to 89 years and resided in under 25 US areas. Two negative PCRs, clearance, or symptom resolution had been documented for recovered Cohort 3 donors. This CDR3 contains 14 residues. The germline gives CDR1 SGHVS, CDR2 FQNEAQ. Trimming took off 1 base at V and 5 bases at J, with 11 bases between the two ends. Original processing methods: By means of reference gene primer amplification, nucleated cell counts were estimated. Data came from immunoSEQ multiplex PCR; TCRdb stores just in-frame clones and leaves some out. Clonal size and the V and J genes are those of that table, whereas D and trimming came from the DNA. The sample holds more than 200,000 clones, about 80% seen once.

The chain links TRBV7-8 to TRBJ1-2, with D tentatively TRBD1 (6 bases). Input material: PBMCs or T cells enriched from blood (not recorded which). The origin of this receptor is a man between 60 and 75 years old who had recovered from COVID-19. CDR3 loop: CASSLDRVLYGYTF. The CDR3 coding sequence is TGTGCCAGCAGCTTAGACAGGGTATTATATGGCTACACCTTC.